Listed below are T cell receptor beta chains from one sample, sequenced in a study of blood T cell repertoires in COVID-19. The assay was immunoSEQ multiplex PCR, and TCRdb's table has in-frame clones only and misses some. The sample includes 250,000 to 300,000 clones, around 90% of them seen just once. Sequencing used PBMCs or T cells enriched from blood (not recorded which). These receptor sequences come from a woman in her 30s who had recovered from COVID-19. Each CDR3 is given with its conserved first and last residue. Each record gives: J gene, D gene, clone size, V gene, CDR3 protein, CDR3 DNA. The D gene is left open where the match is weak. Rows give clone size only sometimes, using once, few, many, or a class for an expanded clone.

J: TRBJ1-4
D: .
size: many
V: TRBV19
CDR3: CASKDRRGFEKLFF
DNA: TGTGCCAGTAAGGACAGACGAGGTTTCGAAAAACTGTTTTTT

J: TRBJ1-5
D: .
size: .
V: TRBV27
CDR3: CASSLSTDRYNQPQHF
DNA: TGTGCCAGCAGTTTATCGACGGACAGATATAATCAGCCCCAGCATTTT

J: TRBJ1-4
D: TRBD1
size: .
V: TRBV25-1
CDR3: CASSELGTGGLNEKLFF
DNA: TGTGCCAGCAGTGAACTCGGGACAGGGGGGCTTAATGAAAAACTGTTTTTT

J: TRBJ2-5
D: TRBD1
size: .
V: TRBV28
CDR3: CASSLRGQAAETQYF
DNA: TGTGCCAGCAGTTTAAGGGGACAGGCAGCTGAGACCCAGTACTTC

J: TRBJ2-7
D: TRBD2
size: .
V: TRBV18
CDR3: CASSPTGGVSQYF
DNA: TGTGCCAGCTCCCCCACGGGGGGGGTATCGCAGTACTTC

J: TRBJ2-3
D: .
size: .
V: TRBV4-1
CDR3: CASSLNPVADTQYF
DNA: TGCGCCAGCAGCTTAAACCCGGTGGCAGATACGCAGTATTTT

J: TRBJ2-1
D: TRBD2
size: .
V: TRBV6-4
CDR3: CASSDSGTTSNEQFF
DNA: TGTGCCAGCAGTGACTCAGGGACTACCAGCAATGAGCAGTTCTTC

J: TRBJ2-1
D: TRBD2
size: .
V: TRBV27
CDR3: CASSLSTPGLAGVGEQFF
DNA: TGTGCCAGCAGTTTATCGACACCGGGACTAGCGGGAGTTGGTGAGCAGTTCTTC

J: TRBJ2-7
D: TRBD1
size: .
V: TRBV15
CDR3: CATSRDRGPYEQYF
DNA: TGTGCCACCAGCAGGGACAGGGGTCCCTACGAGCAGTACTTC

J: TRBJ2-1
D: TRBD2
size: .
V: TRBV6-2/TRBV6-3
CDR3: CASSHDYSGSGGNEQFF
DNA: TGTGCCAGCAGCCATGACTACAGCGGGAGTGGGGGCAATGAGCAGTTCTTC

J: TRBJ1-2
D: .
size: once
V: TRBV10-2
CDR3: CASSEGEYGYTF
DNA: TGCGCCAGCAGTGAGGGGGAGTACGGCTACACCTTC

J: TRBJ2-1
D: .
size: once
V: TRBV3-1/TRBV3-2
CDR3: CASSHGRGYNEQFF
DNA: TGTGCCAGCAGCCACGGGAGAGGGTACAATGAGCAGTTCTTC

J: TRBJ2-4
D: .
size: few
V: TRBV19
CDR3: CASSTRENSAKNIQYF
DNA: TGTGCCAGTAGTACCCGGGAAAATTCCGCCAAAAACATTCAGTACTTC

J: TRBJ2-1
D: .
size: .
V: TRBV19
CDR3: CASNEGAGLSYNEQFF
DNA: TGTGCCAGTAACGAAGGAGCGGGCCTCTCCTACAATGAGCAGTTCTTC

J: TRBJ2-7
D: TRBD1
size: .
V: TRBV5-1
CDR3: CASSLAGRGLYEQYF
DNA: TGCGCCAGCAGCTTGGCCGGCAGGGGGCTTTACGAGCAGTACTTC

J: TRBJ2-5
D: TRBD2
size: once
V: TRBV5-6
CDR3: CASSLASGLETQYF
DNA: TGTGCCAGCAGCTTGGCTAGCGGATTAGAGACCCAGTACTTC

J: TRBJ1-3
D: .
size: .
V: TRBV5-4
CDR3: CASRESQGPGNTIYF
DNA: TGTGCCAGCAGAGAAAGCCAGGGGCCGGGAAACACCATATATTTT

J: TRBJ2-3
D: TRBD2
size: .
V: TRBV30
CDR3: CAIRDEGRATDTQYF
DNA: TGTGCCATACGGGACGAAGGGAGGGCGACAGATACGCAGTATTTT

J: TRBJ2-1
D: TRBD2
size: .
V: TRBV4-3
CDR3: CASSQEGGSARNEQFF
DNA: TGCGCCAGCAGCCAAGAGGGCGGGAGTGCAAGAAATGAGCAGTTCTTC

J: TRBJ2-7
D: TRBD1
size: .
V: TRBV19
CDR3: CASSILQGPLYEQYF
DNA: TGTGCCAGTAGTATTCTACAGGGGCCCCTCTACGAGCAGTACTTC

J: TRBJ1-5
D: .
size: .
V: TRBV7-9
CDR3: CASSYEGVNQPQHF
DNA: TGTGCCAGCAGTTATGAAGGGGTGAATCAGCCCCAGCATTTT

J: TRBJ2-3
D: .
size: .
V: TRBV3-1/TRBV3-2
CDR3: CASSQVLTDTQYF
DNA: TGTGCCAGCAGCCAAGTATTAACAGATACGCAGTATTTT

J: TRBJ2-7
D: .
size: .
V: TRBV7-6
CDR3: CASSLAVRAAEQYF
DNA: TGTGCCAGCAGCTTAGCTGTCAGGGCGGCCGAGCAGTACTTC

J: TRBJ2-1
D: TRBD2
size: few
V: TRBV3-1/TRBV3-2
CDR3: CASSRSGSTYNEQFF
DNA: TGTGCCAGCAGCCGTAGCGGGAGCACCTACAATGAGCAGTTCTTC